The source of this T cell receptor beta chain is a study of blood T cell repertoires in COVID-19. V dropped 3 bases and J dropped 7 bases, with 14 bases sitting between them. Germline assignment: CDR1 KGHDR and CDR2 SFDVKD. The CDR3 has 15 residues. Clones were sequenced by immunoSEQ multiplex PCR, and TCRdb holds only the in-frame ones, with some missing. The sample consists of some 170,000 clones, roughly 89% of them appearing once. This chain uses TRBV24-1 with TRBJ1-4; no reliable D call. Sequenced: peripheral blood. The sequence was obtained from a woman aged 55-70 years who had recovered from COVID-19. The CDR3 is CATSDPLVSGEKLFF. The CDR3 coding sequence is TGTGCCACCAGTGATCCCCTAGTTTCGGGTGAAAAACTGTTTTTT.